This T cell receptor (beta chain) was captured in a study of blood T cell repertoires in COVID-19. Study-level information: PBMCs, B-cell-depleted T cells, or T cells provided the cDNA or gDNA that made up the material.

Deletions cut 5 bases from V and 6 bases from J, with 14 bases between. The CDR3 is made up of 14 amino acids. Germline values: CDR1 SGHTA, CDR2 FQGNSA. Some clones are missing from TCRdb's copy, which holds only in-frame ones; the method was immunoSEQ multiplex PCR. The repertoire includes under 300,000 clones, around nine tenths of them detected once, and approximately 2% sits in the top ten. Study members were between about 18 and 95 years old and lived in approximately 25 US regions. Donors were grouped by their self-reported clinical history. The V call is TRBV7-2, the J call TRBJ1-5; D perhaps matches TRBD1 (6 bases). The sequenced sample consisted of PBMCs or T cells enriched from blood (not recorded which). The receptor's source is a woman under 30 who had recovered from COVID-19. CDR3 loop: CASSETGMGQPQHF. For the CDR3, the DNA is TGTGCCAGCAGCGAAACAGGGATGGGTCAGCCCCAGCATTTT.